The clone carrying this T cell receptor (beta chain) was recorded once. The data are from a study of shared T cell receptors in the human thymus. The germline gives CDR1 MNHEY, CDR2 SMNVEV (reference sequence). There are 14 residues in the CDR3. V shed 3 bases and J 6 bases; nucleotides not matched to a gene: 5. Using immunoSEQ multiplex PCR, the repertoire was profiled, and TCRdb retains in-frame clones only, with some absent. The table includes about 660,000 clones, 85% to 90% detected once. This same sample was also taken into another study, of human thymus T cells. In that study: Healthy Finnish infants having corrective surgery for congenital heart defects served as donors.

The sample taken for sequencing was thymocytes. The rearrangement uses TRBV27 and TRBJ2-7; 10 bases map to TRBD2. The sequence was collected from a boy under two years old with a congenital heart defect. DNA of the CDR3: TGTGCCAGCAGTTTGAGGACTAGCGGACGCGAGCAGTACTTC. Amino acids: CASSLRTSGREQYF.